Described below is a single TCR beta chain sequence and its context. These data originate in a study of blood T cell repertoires in COVID-19. Study information: Italy, Spain and the United States were the sources of the convalescent and acute COVID-19 samples.

In the original processing: Estimates of nucleated cell counts were drawn from the amplification of reference gene primers. Sequencing used immunoSEQ multiplex PCR; TCRdb keeps in-frame clones, though not all of them. V and J calls and clone size are as listed in that table; D and trimming were resolved from the DNA. The sample contains more than 15,000 clones, roughly three quarters of which appear only once. This receptor was identified in a man aged 60 to 75 with active or convalescent COVID-19. Sequenced input: peripheral blood.

Here the CDR3 reads CASSWGLWTQYF. For the CDR3, the DNA is TGTGCCAGCAGCTGGGGACTTTGGACCCAGTACTTC. The gene calls are TRBV11-1 and TRBJ2-5; D perhaps matches TRBD2 (6 bases). Germline-derived CDR1 and CDR2 are SGHAT and FQDESV (reference sequence). V was shortened by 4 bases and J by 7 bases, with 10 bases between the two germline ends. The CDR3 has 12 residues.